The present T cell receptor (beta chain) was sequenced within a study of beta chain features in type 1 diabetes. Sequenced material consisted of expressed TCRB transcripts (all of the isolated RNA was reverse transcribed). Clones were sequenced by immunoSEQ multiplex PCR, and TCRdb holds only the in-frame ones, with some missing. This table holds 350,000 to 400,000 clones, roughly 16% found once. This clone was seen more than once but under ten times. As yet, its antigen is unknown. Study observations and caveats: HLA influence on TCRB rearrangement stayed unresolved here. Patients with type 1 diabetes carried fewer insertions and had more deletions at their VDJ junctions.

This clonotype was obtained from a woman younger than 30 in good health. The sequencing input was naive CD4+ T cells from blood.

The CDR3 sequence: CACSQGAVGQPQHF. DNA for the CDR3: TGTGCCTGTTCACAGGGGGCAGTAGGTCAGCCCCAGCATTTT. The chain employs TRBV30 and TRBJ1-5, with 9 bases that match TRBD1. Germline V gives CDR1 GTSNPN, CDR2 SVGIG (reference sequence). The CDR3 is 14 amino acids. V dropped 6 bases and J dropped 6; count of bases not matched to a gene: 9.